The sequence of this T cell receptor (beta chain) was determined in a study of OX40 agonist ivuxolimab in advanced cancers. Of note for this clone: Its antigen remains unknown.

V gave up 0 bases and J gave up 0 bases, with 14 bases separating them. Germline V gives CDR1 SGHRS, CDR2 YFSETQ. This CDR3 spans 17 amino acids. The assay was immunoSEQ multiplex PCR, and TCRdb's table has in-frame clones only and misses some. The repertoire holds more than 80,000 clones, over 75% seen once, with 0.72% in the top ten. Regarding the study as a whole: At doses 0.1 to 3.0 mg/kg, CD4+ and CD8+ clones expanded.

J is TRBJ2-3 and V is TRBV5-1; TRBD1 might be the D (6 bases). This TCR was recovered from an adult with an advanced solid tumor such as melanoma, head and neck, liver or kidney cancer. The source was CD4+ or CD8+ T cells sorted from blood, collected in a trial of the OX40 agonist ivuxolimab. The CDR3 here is CASSLGGGAPSTDTQYF. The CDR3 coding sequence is TGCGCCAGCAGCTTGGGAGGGGGAGCACCTAGCACAGATACGCAGTATTTT.